A single sample is the source of the 9 T cell receptor beta chains below, sequenced in a study of post-analysis software for immune sequencing data. Study-wide points: Higher frequency in patients than in controls was seen for about five TRBV segments, with TRBV5-6, TRBV5-1 and TRBV20-1 among them.

Their antigen targets remain unknown. Carried by the TCR beta cDNA libraries were unique molecular identifiers. TCRdb called the PCR reads again in MiXCR, with one record for every CDR3 protein. The sample lists about 260,000 distinct CDR3 sequences, just over 35% occurring once. Specimen: blood. These receptors were collected from a girl aged 5-17 years with multiple sclerosis.

This clonotype was counted a few times. The chain recombines TRBV19 with TRBJ2-1, with 7 bases lining up with TRBD2. The CDR3 totals 15 residues. Per the germline V gene, CDR1 is LNHDA and CDR2 is SQIVND (reference sequence). Germline trimming cut 3 bases from V and 5 bases from J; bases unmatched to any gene: 7. CDR3 protein: CASSIRASGNNEQFF. CDR3 bases: TGTGCCAGTAGTATTAGGGCTAGCGGCAACAATGAGCAGTTCTTC.

Notes on this clonotype: A much larger clone is a single base away; this may be a read error. The CDR3 spells CASGRGAWYQETQYF. The CDR3 region has the DNA TGTGCCAGCGGGAGAGGAGCTTGGTACCAAGAGACCCAGTACTTC. The gene calls are TRBV25-1 and TRBJ2-5; a possible D gene is TRBD2 (5 bases). V lost 8 bases and J 0 bases, leaving 16 bases between the germline ends. Per the germline V gene, CDR1 is MGHDK and CDR2 is SYGVNS. This CDR3 is built from 15 residues.

The gene calls are TRBV15 and TRBJ2-1, with 8 bases lining up with TRBD1. V lost 0 bases to trimming and J lost 3 bases; unmatched junction nucleotides: 4. CDR1 and CDR2 from the germline V gene are LNHNV and YYDKDF (reference sequence). The CDR3 runs 16 residues. The CDR3 sequence is CATSRESGTGYNEQFF. DNA for the CDR3: TGTGCCACCAGCAGAGAGTCGGGGACAGGCTACAATGAGCAGTTCTTC.

This rearrangement joins TRBV4-1 to TRBJ2-2; 7 nucleotides agree with TRBD1. This CDR3 comprises 15 residues. CDR1 and CDR2 from the germline V gene are MGHRA and YSYEKL. V shed 5 bases and J 1 base; nucleotides not matched to a gene: 4. CDR3 sequence (DNA): TGCGCCAGCAGCATGCGGACAGGGAACACCGGGGAGCTGTTTTTT. Protein sequence: CASSMRTGNTGELFF.

At least ten counts were recorded for this clonotype. The V and J genes are TRBV27 and TRBJ1-6; TRBD1 might be the D (5 bases). V was cut by 6 bases and J by 8 bases, with 20 bases left in between. Germline loops: CDR1 MNHEY, CDR2 SMNVEV (reference sequence). This CDR3 contains 16 residues. Here the CDR3 DNA reads TGTGCCAGCAGCCGACATTTGGCAACAGGTTATTCACCCCTCCACTTT. As protein: CASSRHLATGYSPLHF.

Of note for this clonotype: A much larger clone differs by one base, so this may be a read error. The genes are TRBV12-3 or TRBV12-4 and TRBJ2-1; no firm D call. V was trimmed by 11 bases and J by 2 bases, leaving 16 bases between them. The CDR3 is 14 residues long. CDR3 in DNA: TGTGCCTGCACCGTGTCGAGAACCTACAATGAGCAGTTCTTC. It specifies CACTVSRTYNEQFF.

The chain links TRBV15 to TRBJ2-2, with unresolved D. The V end was cut by 3 bases, the J end by 2 bases, with 7 bases between. Germline CDR1 is LNHNV and CDR2 is YYDKDF (reference sequence). The CDR3 runs 14 residues. CDR3 DNA: TGTGCCACCAGCAGGAGACGCAACACCGGGGAGCTGTTTTTT. Residues: CATSRRRNTGELFF. Filled out from reference TRBV15 and TRBJ2-2, the complete variable domain reads DAMVIQNPRYQVTQFGKPVTLSCSQTLNHNVMYWYQQKSSQAPKLLFHYYDKDFNNEADTPDNFQSRRPNTSFCFLDIRSPGLGDTAMYLCATSRRRNTGELFFGEGSRLTVL.

The chain links TRBV13 to TRBJ2-5; 13 nucleotides match TRBD2. The J call is uncertain, as TRBJ2-7 better fits the DNA end. Germline V CDR1 and CDR2: PRHDT, FYEKMQ (reference sequence). The CDR3 totals 17 residues. The CDR3 coding sequence is TGTGCCAGCAGCTCCAAAAGTGGGACTAGCGGGATGTACGAGCAGTACTTC. Its translation is CASSSKSGTSGMYEQYF.

V is TRBV12-3 or TRBV12-4 and J is TRBJ2-1; D may be TRBD1 (5 bases). Trimming shortened V by 2 bases and J by 5 bases, and 13 bases separated the two germline ends. This CDR3 is built from 15 residues. This CDR3 reads CASSLQGEIHNEQFF. In nucleotides, the CDR3 is TGTGCCAGCAGTTTACAAGGGGAAATCCACAATGAGCAGTTCTTC.